These T cell receptor beta chains were read from a single sample in a study of STAT3 mutations in large granular lymphocyte leukemia. Measured with immunoSEQ multiplex PCR; TCRdb has only the in-frame clones, and not every one. The sample shows approximately 5,700 clones, about 95% of them seen only once. Sequencing input: peripheral blood mononuclear cells. The receptor set was obtained from a man between 60 and 75 years old with T-cell large granular lymphocyte leukemia. Some clones in this sample may be carry-over from other donors' samples. Both conserved end residues are part of each CDR3. D genes are given only for firm matches. Expanded clones get a size class; other rows say once, few or many, or leave the size out.

clone_size d_call j_call v_call cdr3_nt cdr3_aa
NA NA TRBJ2-7 TRBV27 TGTGCCAGCAGTCGTACCTCCAGGGGTAGGGGCGAGCAGTACTTC CASSRTSRGRGEQYF
NA NA TRBJ1-1 TRBV6-6 TGTGCCAGCAGTTCTCACGGGAACACTGAAGCTTTCTTT CASSSHGNTEAFF
NA NA TRBJ1-2 TRBV28 TGTGCCAGCAGTTTTGTACAGGACCACTATGGCTACACCTTC CASSFVQDHYGYTF
NA NA TRBJ2-3 TRBV5-1 TGCGCCAGCAGCGCCGCCACAAATACGCAGTATTTT CASSAATNTQYF
NA NA TRBJ2-7 TRBV11-3 TGTGCCAGCAGCTTTGGCGACGAGCAGTACTTC CASSFGDEQYF
NA NA TRBJ1-1 TRBV7-9 TGTGCCAGCAGCCCTTCAGGGTCGGGCACTGAAGCTTTCTTT CASSPSGSGTEAFF
NA NA TRBJ1-1 TRBV5-1 TGCGCCAGCAGCCCCCGAGGGGATGAAGCTTTCTTT CASSPRGDEAFF
once NA TRBJ1-2 TRBV11-3 TGTGCCAGCAGCTTAGTAGATCAGGATGGCTACACCTTC CASSLVDQDGYTF
once NA TRBJ1-3 TRBV10-3 TGTGCCATCACCGAAGGGGGCTCTGGAAACACCATATATTTT CAITEGGSGNTIYF
NA TRBD1 TRBJ1-2 TRBV18 TGTGCCAGCTCACCACCTGGGACAGGGGGGCACTATGGCTACACCTTC CASSPPGTGGHYGYTF
NA NA TRBJ1-5 TRBV27 TGTGCCAGCAGTTTTCGGACGGATAGCAATCAGCCCCAGCATTTT CASSFRTDSNQPQHF
NA NA TRBJ2-3 TRBV7-9 TGTGCCAGCAGCCTACTCGTGGAGACGCAGTATTTT CASSLLVETQYF
NA TRBD2 TRBJ2-1 TRBV29-1 TGCAGCGTTAAAACTAGCGGGAGTAGCAATGAGCAGTTCTTC CSVKTSGSSNEQFF
NA TRBD1 TRBJ2-5 TRBV5-1 TGCGCCAGCAGCTTATCCGGGACAGCAGGGGAGACCCAGTACTTC CASSLSGTAGETQYF
NA NA TRBJ1-2 TRBV5-4 TGTGCCAGCAGCCCACCGGACAGTAAAGACTATGGCTACACCTTC CASSPPDSKDYGYTF
NA NA TRBJ1-1 TRBV12-5 TGTGCTAGTGGCCCTCAGGGGAACACTGAAGCTTTCTTT CASGPQGNTEAFF
NA NA TRBJ1-1 TRBV19 TGTGCCAGTAGTATATGGGGGAGGGACACTGAAGCTTTCTTT CASSIWGRDTEAFF
NA NA TRBJ1-5 TRBV28 TGTGCCAGCAGCCTCTCCTCCGGGGTTTACAATCAGCCCCAGCATTTT CASSLSSGVYNQPQHF
NA TRBD1 TRBJ1-2 TRBV5-4 TGTGCCAGCGGGGACAGGGCGAACTATGGCTACACCTTC CASGDRANYGYTF
NA NA TRBJ2-6 TRBV25-1 TGTGCCAGCGAACATAGTGAGGGGGCCAACGTCCTGACTTTC CASEHSEGANVLTF
NA NA TRBJ2-3 TRBV19 TGTGCCAGTAGTATGACGGACAGCACAGATACGCAGTATTTT CASSMTDSTDTQYF
NA NA TRBJ1-2 TRBV5-1 TGCGCCAGCAGCTCAGGGAGGCTCTATGGCTACACCTTC CASSSGRLYGYTF
NA TRBD2 TRBJ2-1 TRBV10-3 TGTGCCATCACTCCAGCGGGAGGGCCCAATGAGCAGTTCTTC CAITPAGGPNEQFF
NA TRBD2 TRBJ2-1 TRBV28 TGTGCCAGCAGTTCGACTAGCGGGAGTCTCCACAATGAGCAGTTCTTC CASSSTSGSLHNEQFF
NA NA TRBJ1-5 TRBV30 TGTGCCTGGAGTGGGACCGGCCTGGGGCCCCAGCATTTT CAWSGTGLGPQHF
NA NA TRBJ1-5 TRBV19 TGTGCCAGTAGTATCGGCACTCTCGCCAGCAATCAGCCCCAGCATTTT CASSIGTLASNQPQHF
NA NA TRBJ1-5 TRBV30 TGTGCCTGGAGTGTAGGGGGGAATCAGCCCCAGCATTTT CAWSVGGNQPQHF
NA NA TRBJ2-7 TRBV2 TGTGCCAGCAGTGTACGGATATCCTACGAGCAGTACTTC CASSVRISYEQYF
NA TRBD2 TRBJ2-1 TRBV30 TGTGCCTGGGGACTAGCGGGAGATGAGCAGTTCTTC CAWGLAGDEQFF
NA NA TRBJ2-1 TRBV4-1 TGCGCCAGCAGCCCGACTCCCAGGGCGAATGAGCAGTTCTTC CASSPTPRANEQFF
once NA TRBJ2-7 TRBV27 TGTGCCAGCAGTTATAACCCAACCTACGAGCAGTACTTC CASSYNPTYEQYF
NA NA TRBJ1-2 TRBV29-1 TGCAGCGTTGAATTGGGGCTCTATGGCTACACCTTC CSVELGLYGYTF
NA TRBD2 TRBJ2-3 TRBV7-9 TGTGCCAGCAGCTTTCTAGCGGGAGGGGATACGCAGTATTTT CASSFLAGGDTQYF
NA TRBD2 TRBJ2-2 TRBV2 TGTGCCAGCAGTGAAGCGCGCGGGAGAAGAACCGGGGAGCTGTTTTTT CASSEARGRRTGELFF
NA NA TRBJ2-3 TRBV2 TGTGCCAGCACTCGCACAGATACGCAGTATTTT CASTRTDTQYF